This T cell receptor beta chain was sequenced for a study of multiple sclerosis patients with progressive multifocal leukoencephalopathy. Study-level results: Lower normalized Shannon entropy suggested reduced TRB diversity in most PML patients. PML-onset expanded TRB clones were detectable before and during natalizumab therapy.

As concerns this clone: The target antigen is unknown.

Stated time point: before natalizumab initiation. T0 blood was collected before the first natalizumab infusion. Profiling relied on immunoSEQ multiplex PCR, and the TCRdb table lists in-frame clones only, not all of them. The sample comprises roughly 30,000 clones, approximately 89% of which are singletons, and about 1.5% rests with the top ten. This receptor was obtained from a human donor with multiple sclerosis. Sequenced material: PBMCs.

The CDR3 protein is CASSQPSVQGELFF. For the CDR3, the DNA is TGCGCCAGCAGCCAACCTAGCGTCCAGGGGGAGCTGTTTTTT. The V and J genes are TRBV4-1 and TRBJ2-2, with TRBD2 as a possible D gene (6 bases). V lost 2 bases and J 8 bases, leaving 12 bases between the germline ends. Germline values: CDR1 MGHRA, CDR2 YSYEKL. The CDR3 sequence is 14 residues long.